This T cell receptor beta chain was sequenced for a study of graft-versus-host responses after intestinal transplantation. Whole-study context: Among the recipients, all got anti-thymocyte globulin induction and then tacrolimus and steroids for 2 to 3 years.

With regard to this clone: Its antigen is undetermined.

Overall study results and limits: Present in recipient marrow, GvH clones included some that appeared first in ileum or blood.

The table came from immunoSEQ multiplex PCR; TCRdb's copy has only in-frame clones and leaves some out. The repertoire has some 48,000 clones, approximately 84% of them found once; the top ten carry less than 0.55%. V gave up 10 bases and J gave up 4 bases; unmatched junction bases: 10. The CDR3 totals 14 residues. CDR1 LNHDA and CDR2 SQIVND come from the germline V gene (reference sequence). The sequence was collected from a human donor who was the organ donor for an intestinal transplant. The rearrangement links TRBV19 to TRBJ2-5, with 9 bases fitting TRBD1. Sequenced material: unstimulated CD4+ T cells sorted from spleen or lymph node cells, taken before transplant. The CDR3 DNA is TGTGCCAACACCCGGACAGGGGTCCCAGAGACCCAGTACTTC. It specifies CANTRTGVPETQYF.